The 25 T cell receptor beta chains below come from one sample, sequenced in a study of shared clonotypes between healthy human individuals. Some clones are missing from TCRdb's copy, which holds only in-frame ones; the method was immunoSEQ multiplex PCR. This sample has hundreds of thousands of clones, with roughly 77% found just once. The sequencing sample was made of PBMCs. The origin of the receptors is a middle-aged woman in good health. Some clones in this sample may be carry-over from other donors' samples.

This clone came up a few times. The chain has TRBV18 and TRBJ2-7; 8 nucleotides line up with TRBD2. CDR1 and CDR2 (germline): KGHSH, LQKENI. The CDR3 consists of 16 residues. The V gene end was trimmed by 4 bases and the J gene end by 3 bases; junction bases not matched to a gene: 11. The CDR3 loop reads CASSQGASGYFYEQYF. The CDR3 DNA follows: TGTGCCAGCTCACAAGGGGCTAGCGGGTATTTCTACGAGCAGTACTTC.

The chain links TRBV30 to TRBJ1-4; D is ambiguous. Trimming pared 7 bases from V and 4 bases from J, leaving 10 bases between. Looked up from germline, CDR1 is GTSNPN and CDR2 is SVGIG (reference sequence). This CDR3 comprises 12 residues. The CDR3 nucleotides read TGTGCCTCTCTTTGGGATAATGAAAAACTGTTTTTT. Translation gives CASLWDNEKLFF.

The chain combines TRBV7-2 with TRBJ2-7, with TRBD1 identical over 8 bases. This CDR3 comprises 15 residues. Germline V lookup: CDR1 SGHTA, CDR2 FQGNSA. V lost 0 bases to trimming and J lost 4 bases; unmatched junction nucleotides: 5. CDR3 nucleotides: TGTGCCAGCAGCTTAGCTCCCGGGACAGGTTACGAGCAGTACTTC. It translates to CASSLAPGTGYEQYF.

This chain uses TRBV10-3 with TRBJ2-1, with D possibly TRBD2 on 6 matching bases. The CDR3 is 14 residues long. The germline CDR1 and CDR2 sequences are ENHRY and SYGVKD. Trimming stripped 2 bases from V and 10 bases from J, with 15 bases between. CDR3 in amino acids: CAISELTEGREQFF. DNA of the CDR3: TGTGCCATCAGTGAGCTGACGGAGGGGAGGGAGCAGTTCTTC.

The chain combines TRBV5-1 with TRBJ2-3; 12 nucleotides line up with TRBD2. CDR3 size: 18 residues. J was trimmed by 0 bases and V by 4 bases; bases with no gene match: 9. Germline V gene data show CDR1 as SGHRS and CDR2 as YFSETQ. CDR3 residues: CASSGPSGRATSTDTQYF. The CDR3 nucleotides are TGCGCCAGCAGCGGGCCTAGCGGGAGGGCCACTAGCACAGATACGCAGTATTTT.

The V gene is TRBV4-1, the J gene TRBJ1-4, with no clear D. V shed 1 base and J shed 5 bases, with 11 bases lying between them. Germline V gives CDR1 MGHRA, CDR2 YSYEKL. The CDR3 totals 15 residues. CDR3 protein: CASSQGFGENEKLFF. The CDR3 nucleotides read TGCGCCAGCAGCCAAGGGTTTGGAGAAAATGAAAAACTGTTTTTT.

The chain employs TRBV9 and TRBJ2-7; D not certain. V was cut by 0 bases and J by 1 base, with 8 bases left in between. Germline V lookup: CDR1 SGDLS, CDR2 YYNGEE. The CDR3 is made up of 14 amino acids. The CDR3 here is CASSVAQRSYEQYF. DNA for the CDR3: TGTGCCAGCAGCGTAGCTCAGCGTTCCTACGAGCAGTACTTC.

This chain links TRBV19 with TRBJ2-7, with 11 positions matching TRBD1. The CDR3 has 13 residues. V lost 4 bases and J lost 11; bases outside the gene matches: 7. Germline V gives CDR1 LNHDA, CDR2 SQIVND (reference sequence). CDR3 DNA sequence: TGTGCCAGTAGTACCTCCGGGACAGGGGGGGAGTACTTC. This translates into CASSTSGTGGEYF.

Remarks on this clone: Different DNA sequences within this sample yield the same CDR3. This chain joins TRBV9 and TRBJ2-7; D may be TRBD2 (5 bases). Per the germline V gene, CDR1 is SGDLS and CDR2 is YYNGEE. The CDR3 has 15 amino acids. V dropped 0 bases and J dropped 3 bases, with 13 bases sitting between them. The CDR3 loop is CASSVGGRTDYEQYF. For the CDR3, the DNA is TGTGCCAGCAGCGTAGGCGGACGGACTGACTACGAGCAGTACTTC.

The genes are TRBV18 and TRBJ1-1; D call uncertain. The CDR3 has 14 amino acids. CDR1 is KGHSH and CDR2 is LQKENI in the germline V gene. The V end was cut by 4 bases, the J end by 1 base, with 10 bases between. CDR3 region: CASSRELANTEAFF. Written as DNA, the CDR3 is TGTGCCAGCTCACGCGAACTAGCGAACACTGAAGCTTTCTTT.

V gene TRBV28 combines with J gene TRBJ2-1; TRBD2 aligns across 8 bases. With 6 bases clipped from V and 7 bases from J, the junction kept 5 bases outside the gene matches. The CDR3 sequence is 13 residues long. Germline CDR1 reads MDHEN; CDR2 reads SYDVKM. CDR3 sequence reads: CASRTGGRNEQFF. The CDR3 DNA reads TGTGCCAGCAGGACGGGGGGGAGGAATGAGCAGTTCTTC.

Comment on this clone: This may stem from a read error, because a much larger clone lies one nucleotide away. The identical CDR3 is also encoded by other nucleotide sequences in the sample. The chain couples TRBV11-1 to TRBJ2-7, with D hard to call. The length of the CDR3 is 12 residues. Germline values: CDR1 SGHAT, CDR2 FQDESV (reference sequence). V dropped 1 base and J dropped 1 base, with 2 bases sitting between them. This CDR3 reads CASSLGSYEQYF. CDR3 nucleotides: TGTGCCAGCAGCTTAGGATCCTACGAGCAGTACTTC.

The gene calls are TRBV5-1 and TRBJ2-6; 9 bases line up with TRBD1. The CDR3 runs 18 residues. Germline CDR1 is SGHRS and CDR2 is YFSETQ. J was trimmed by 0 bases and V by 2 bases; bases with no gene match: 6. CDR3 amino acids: CASSLGGTGNSGANVLTF. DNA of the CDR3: TGCGCCAGCAGCTTAGGTGGGACAGGGAACTCTGGGGCCAACGTCCTGACTTTC.

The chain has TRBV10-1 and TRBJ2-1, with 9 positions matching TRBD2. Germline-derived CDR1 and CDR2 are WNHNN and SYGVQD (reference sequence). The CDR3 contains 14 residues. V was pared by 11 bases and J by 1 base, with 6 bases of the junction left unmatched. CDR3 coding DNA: TGCGCCGACGATAGCGGGAGTTCCTACAATGAGCAGTTCTTC. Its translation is CADDSGSSYNEQFF.

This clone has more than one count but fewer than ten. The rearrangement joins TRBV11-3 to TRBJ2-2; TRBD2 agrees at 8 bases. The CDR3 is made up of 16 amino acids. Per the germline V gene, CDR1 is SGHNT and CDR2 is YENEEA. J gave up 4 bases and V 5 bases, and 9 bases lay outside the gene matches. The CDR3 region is CASSPTSGLFTGELFF. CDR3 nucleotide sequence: TGTGCCAGCAGCCCTACTAGCGGATTGTTCACCGGGGAGCTGTTTTTT. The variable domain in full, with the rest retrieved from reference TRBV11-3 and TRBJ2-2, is EAGVVQSPRYKIIEKKQPVAFWCNPISGHNTLYWYLQNLGQGPELLIRYENEEAVDDSQLPKDRFSAERLKGVDSTLKIQPAELGDSAVYLCASSPTSGLFTGELFFGEGSRLTVL.

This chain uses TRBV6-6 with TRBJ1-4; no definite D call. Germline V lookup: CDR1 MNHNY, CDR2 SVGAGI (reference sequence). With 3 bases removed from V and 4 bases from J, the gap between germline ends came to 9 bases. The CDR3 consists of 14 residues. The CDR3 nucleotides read TGTGCCAGCAGTTATTTCCCACTTAATGAAAAACTGTTTTTT. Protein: CASSYFPLNEKLFF.

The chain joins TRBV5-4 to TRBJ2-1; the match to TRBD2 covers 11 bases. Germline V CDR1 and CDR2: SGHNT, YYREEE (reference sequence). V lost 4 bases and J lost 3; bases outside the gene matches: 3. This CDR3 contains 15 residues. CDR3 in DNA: TGTGCCAGCAGCCCACTAGCGGGGGTCTACAATGAGCAGTTCTTC. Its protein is CASSPLAGVYNEQFF. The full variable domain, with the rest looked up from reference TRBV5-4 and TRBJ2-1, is ETGVTQSPTHLIKTRGQQVTLRCSSQSGHNTVSWYQQALGQGPQFIFQYYREEENGRGNFPPRFSGLQFPNYSSELNVNALELDDSALYLCASSPLAGVYNEQFFGPGTRLTVL.

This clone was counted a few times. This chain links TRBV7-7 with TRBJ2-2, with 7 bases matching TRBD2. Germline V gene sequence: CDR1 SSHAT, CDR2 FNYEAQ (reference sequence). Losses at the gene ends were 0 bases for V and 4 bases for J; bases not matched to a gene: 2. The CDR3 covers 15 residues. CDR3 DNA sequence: TGTGCCAGCAGCTTAGCGGGAGGGCGCACCGGGGAGCTGTTTTTT. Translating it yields CASSLAGGRTGELFF. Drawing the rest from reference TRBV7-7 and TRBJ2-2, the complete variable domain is GAGVSQSPRYKVTKRGQDVTLRCDPISSHATLYWYQQALGQGPEFLTYFNYEAQPDKSGLPSDRFSAERPEGSISTLTIQRTEQRDSAMYRCASSLAGGRTGELFFGEGSRLTVL.

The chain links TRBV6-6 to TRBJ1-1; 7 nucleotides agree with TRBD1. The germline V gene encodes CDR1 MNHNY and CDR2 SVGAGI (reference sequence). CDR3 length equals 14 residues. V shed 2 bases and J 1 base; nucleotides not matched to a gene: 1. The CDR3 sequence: CASSYGTANTEAFF. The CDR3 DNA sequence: TGTGCCAGCAGTTACGGGACAGCGAACACTGAAGCTTTCTTT.

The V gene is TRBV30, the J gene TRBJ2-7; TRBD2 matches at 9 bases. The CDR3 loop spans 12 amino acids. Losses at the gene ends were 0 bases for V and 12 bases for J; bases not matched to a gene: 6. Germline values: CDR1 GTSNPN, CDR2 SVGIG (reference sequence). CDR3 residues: CAWSVRAGGPYF. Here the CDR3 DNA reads TGTGCCTGGAGTGTACGGGCGGGAGGGCCGTACTTC.

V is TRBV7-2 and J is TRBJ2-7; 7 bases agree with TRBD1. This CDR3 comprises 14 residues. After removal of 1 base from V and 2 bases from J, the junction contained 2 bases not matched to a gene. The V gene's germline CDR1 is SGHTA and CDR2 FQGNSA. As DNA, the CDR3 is TGTGCCAGCAGCTTAGAACAGGGGACCTACGAGCAGTACTTC. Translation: CASSLEQGTYEQYF.

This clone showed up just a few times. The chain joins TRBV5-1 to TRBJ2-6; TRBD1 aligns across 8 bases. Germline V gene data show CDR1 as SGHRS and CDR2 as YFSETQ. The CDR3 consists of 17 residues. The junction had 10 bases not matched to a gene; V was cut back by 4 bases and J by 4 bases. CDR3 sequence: CASSALMTGVGANVLTF. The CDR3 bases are TGCGCCAGCAGCGCGCTCATGACAGGGGTCGGGGCCAACGTCCTGACTTTC.

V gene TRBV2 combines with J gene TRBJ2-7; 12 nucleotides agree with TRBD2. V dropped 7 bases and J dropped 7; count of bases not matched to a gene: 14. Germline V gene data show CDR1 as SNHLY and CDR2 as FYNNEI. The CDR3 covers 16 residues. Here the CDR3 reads CASKLSSGRAGREQYF. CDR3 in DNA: TGTGCCAGCAAGTTGTCTAGCGGGAGGGCCGGTAGAGAGCAGTACTTC.

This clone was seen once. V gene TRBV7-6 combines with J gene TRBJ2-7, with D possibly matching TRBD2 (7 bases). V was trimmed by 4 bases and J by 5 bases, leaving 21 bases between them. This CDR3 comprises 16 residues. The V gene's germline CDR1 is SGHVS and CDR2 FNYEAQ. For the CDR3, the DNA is TGTGCCAGCAGCTACGGGGGGCCCCAAGAAGCCCACGAGCAGTACTTC. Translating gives CASSYGGPQEAHEQYF.

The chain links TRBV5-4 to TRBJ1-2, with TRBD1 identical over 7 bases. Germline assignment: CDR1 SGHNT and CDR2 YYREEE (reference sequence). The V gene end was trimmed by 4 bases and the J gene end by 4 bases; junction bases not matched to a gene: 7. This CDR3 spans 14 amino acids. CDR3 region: CASSRDSGAYGYTF. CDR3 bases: TGTGCCAGCAGCCGGGACAGTGGGGCCTATGGCTACACCTTC.